Shown below are 13 T cell receptor beta chains from a single sample sequenced in a study of identical twins' blood T cells. TCRdb ran MiXCR on the 5' RACE reads and lists one entry per CDR3 protein. The sample holds about 370,000 distinct CDR3 sequences, roughly 31% seen once. Material for sequencing was PBMCs. Every receptor here comes from a woman aged 18-55 years in good health.

The chain carries TRBV10-3 and TRBJ1-4; tentative D call: TRBD1 (6 bases). The germline V gene encodes CDR1 ENHRY and CDR2 SYGVKD. The CDR3 has 14 amino acids. The germline V and J ends were trimmed by 5 bases and 2 bases, with 9 bases remaining between them. The CDR3 nucleotides are TGTGCCATCAGTCCAGGGGTGACTAATGAAAAACTGTTTTTT. This gives the protein CAISPGVTNEKLFF.

The chain recombines TRBV2 with TRBJ1-4; the match to TRBD1 covers 8 bases. Germline CDR1 is SNHLY and CDR2 is FYNNEI. The CDR3 covers 18 residues. Unmatched junction bases numbered 15, after V lost 6 bases and J lost 3 bases. The CDR3 sequence: CASRADRVSAGANEKLFF. The CDR3 nucleotides read TGTGCCAGCAGGGCGGACAGGGTTTCAGCGGGTGCTAATGAAAAACTGTTTTTT. The whole variable domain, remainder taken from reference TRBV2 and TRBJ1-4, is EPEVTQTPSHQVTQMGQEVILRCVPISNHLYFYWYRQILGQKVEFLVSFYNNEISEKSEIFDDQFSVERPDGSNFTLKIRSTKLEDSAMYFCASRADRVSAGANEKLFFGSGTQLSVL.

This clonotype turned up a few times. The V gene is TRBV27, the J gene TRBJ1-5; maybe TRBD1 (6 bases). CDR1 is MNHEY, CDR2 SMNVEV, per germline (reference sequence). Trimming stripped 8 bases from V and 4 bases from J, with 18 bases between. This CDR3 region has 15 residues. CDR3 protein: CASGTLGQINQPQHF. The CDR3 DNA is TGTGCCAGCGGTACATTAGGACAGATAAATCAGCCCCAGCATTTT.

J is TRBJ2-2 and V is TRBV7-2, with D possibly called TRBD1 or TRBD2 (5 bases each). Looked up from germline, CDR1 is SGHTA and CDR2 is FQGNSA. Trimming took 6 bases from V and 2 from J, leaving 13 bases between them. The CDR3 runs 15 residues. The CDR3 spells CASSLLGGNTGELFF. CDR3 bases: TGTGCCAGCAGTCTTCTTGGGGGTAACACCGGGGAGCTGTTTTTT.

This chain connects TRBV6-5 to TRBJ1-5; a possible D gene is TRBD1 (6 bases). Germline CDR1 is MNHEY and CDR2 is SVGAGI. This CDR3 comprises 14 residues. Between the trimmed V and J ends, which lost 10 bases and 3 bases, there was a span of 16 bases. This chain's CDR3 is CATTTGLNNQPQHF. The CDR3 coding sequence is TGTGCCACAACGACAGGACTAAACAATCAGCCCCAGCATTTT.

The V call is TRBV10-3, the J call TRBJ1-2, with D unresolved. Trimming cost V 1 base and J 9 bases, with 9 bases left between them. The CDR3 totals 12 residues. CDR1 is ENHRY, CDR2 SYGVKD, per germline. The DNA of the CDR3 is TGTGCCATCAGTGAGTTCTGGGATCGCTACACCTTC. It codes for CAISEFWDRYTF.

A word on this clonotype: The final CDR3 position lacks the conserved phenylalanine or tryptophan, pointing to a likely read error. This chain joins TRBV20-1 and TRBJ1-2; D remains unclear. Germline CDR1 DFQATT, CDR2 SNEGSKA (reference sequence). The CDR3 is 11 residues long. Between the trimmed V and J ends, which lost 4 bases and 5 bases, there was a span of 8 bases. CDR3 in amino acids: CSANPYYGYTL. The CDR3 DNA reads TGCAGTGCTAACCCCTATTATGGCTACACCCTC.

This chain links TRBV20-1 with TRBJ2-1; a possible D gene is TRBD2 (5 bases). This CDR3 comprises 17 residues. Germline-derived CDR1 and CDR2 are DFQATT and SNEGSKA (reference sequence). Between the trimmed V and J ends, which lost 6 bases and 5 bases, there was a span of 26 bases. CDR3 bases: TGCAGTGCCAGTAGCGTGGAGGTGGATCTACGGAACAATGAGCAGTTCTTC. This translates into CSASSVEVDLRNNEQFF.

This clonotype was seen only a few times. The CDR3 coding sequence is TGTGCCAGCAGTCGAGGTCGGGGTGCTAACTATGGCTACACCTTC. As protein: CASSRGRGANYGYTF. This chain links TRBV27 with TRBJ1-2, with unresolved D. CDR1 is MNHEY, CDR2 SMNVEV, per germline (reference sequence). V was cut by 5 bases and J by 0 bases, with 13 bases left in between. The CDR3 length is 15 residues.

This clonotype appeared many times. The V call is TRBV12-5, the J call TRBJ2-1; 8 positions match TRBD2. This CDR3 region has 15 residues. Germline V lookup: CDR1 LGHNT, CDR2 FRNRAP. Trimming cost V 5 bases and J 10 bases; bases outside gene matches: 13. In nucleotides, the CDR3 is TGTGCTAGTGGTGCGGGGGGCGTACGGGGGGACGAGCAGTTCTTC. Translation gives CASGAGGVRGDEQFF.

This clonotype came up a few times. V gene TRBV6-1 combines with J gene TRBJ2-3; 7 bases map to TRBD2. CDR3 size: 12 residues. J lost 6 bases, V lost 8 bases, and 5 bases had no gene match. Germline V CDR1 and CDR2: MNHNS, SASEGT. CDR3 sequence reads: CASDRGGDTQYF. The CDR3 region has the DNA TGTGCCAGCGACCGGGGAGGGGATACGCAGTATTTT.

The rearrangement links TRBV12-3 or TRBV12-4 to TRBJ1-1, with D possibly TRBD1 on 5 matching bases. The CDR3 length is 11 residues. V was pared by 7 bases and J by 11 bases, with 14 bases between. CDR3 residues: CASTGAPGAFF. In DNA form, the CDR3 reads TGTGCCAGCACTGGGGCCCCGGGTGCTTTCTTT.

A word on this clonotype: This sequence may be a read error, since a much larger clone differs from it by one base. This chain uses TRBV29-1 with TRBJ1-5; the D is unclear. CDR1 is SQVTM, CDR2 ANQGSEA, per germline. CDR3 length equals 13 residues. Between the trimmed V and J ends, which lost 4 bases and 0 bases, there was a span of 7 bases. CDR3 amino acids: CSVVGSSNQPQHF. CDR3 bases: TGCAGCGTTGTAGGGTCTAGCAATCAGCCCCAGCATTTT.